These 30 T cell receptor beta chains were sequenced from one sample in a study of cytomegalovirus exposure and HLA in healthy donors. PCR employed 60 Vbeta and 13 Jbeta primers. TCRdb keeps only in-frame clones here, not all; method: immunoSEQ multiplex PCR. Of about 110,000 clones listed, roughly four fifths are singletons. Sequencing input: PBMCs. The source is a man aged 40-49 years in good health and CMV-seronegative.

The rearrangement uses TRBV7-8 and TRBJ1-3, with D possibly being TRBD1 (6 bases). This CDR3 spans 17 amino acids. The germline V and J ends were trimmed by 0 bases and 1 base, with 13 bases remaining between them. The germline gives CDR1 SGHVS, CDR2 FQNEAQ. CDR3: CASSLAYGQNSGNTIYF. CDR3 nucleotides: TGTGCCAGCAGCTTAGCTTATGGACAGAATTCTGGAAACACCATATATTTT.

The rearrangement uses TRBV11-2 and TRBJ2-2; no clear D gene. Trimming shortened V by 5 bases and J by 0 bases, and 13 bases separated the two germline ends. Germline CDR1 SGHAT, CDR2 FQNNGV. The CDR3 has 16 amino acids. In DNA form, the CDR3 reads TGTGCCAGCAGCCCCCGGTCGTTCGCGAACACCGGGGAGCTGTTTTTT. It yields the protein CASSPRSFANTGELFF.

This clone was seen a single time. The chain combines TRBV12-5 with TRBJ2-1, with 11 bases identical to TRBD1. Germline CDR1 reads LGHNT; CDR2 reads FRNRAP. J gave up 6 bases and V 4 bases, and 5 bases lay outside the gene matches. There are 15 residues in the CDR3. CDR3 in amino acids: CASGSGQGAGNEQFF. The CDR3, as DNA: TGTGCTAGTGGTTCCGGACAGGGGGCAGGCAATGAGCAGTTCTTC.

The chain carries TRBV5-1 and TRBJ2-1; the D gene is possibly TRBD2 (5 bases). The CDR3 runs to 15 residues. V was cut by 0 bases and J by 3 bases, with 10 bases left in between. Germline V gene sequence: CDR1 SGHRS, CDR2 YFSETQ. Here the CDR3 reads CASSLEASSYNEQFF. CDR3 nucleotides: TGCGCCAGCAGCTTGGAGGCTAGCAGCTACAATGAGCAGTTCTTC.

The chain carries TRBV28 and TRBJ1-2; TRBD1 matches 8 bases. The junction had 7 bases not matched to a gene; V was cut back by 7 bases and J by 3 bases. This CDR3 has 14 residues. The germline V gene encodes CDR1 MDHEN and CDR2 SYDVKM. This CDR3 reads CASNHRGGDYGYTF. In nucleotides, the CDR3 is TGTGCCAGCAACCACAGGGGGGGGGACTATGGCTACACCTTC.

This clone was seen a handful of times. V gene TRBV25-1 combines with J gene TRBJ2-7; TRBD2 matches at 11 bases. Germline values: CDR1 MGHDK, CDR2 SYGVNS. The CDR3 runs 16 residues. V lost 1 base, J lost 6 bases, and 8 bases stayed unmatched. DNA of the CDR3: TGTGCCAGCAGTGAATTGGGTACTAGCGGGAGAATCGAGCAGTACTTC. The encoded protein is CASSELGTSGRIEQYF.

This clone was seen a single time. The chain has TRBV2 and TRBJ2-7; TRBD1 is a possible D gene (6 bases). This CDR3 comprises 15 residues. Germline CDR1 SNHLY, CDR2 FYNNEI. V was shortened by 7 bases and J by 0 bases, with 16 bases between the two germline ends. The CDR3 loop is CASNTGQFSSYEQYF. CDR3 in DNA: TGTGCCAGCAATACTGGACAGTTCAGCTCCTACGAGCAGTACTTC.

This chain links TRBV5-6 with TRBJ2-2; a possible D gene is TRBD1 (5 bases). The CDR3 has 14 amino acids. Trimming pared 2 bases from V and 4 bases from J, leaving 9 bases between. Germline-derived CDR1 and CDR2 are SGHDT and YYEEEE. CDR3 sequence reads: CASSFYRSTGELFF. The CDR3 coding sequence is TGTGCCAGCAGCTTCTACAGGAGCACCGGGGAGCTGTTTTTT.

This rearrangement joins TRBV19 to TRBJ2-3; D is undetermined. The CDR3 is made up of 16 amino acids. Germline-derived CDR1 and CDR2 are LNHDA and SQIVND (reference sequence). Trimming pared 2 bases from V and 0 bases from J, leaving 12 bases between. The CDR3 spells CASSITQTVSTDTQYF. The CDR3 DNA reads TGTGCCAGTAGTATAACCCAAACGGTTAGCACAGATACGCAGTATTTT.

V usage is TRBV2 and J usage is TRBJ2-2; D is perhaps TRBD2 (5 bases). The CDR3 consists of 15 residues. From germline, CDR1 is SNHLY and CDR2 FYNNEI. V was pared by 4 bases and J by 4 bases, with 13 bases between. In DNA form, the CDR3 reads TGTGCCAGCAGTGGCCCGCCCCGGGGCACCGGGGAGCTGTTTTTT. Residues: CASSGPPRGTGELFF.

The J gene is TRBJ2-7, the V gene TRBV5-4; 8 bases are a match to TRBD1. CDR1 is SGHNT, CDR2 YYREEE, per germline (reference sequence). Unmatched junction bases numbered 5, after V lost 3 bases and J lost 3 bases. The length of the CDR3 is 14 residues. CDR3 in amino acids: CASSSPGQGYEQYF. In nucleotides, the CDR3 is TGTGCCAGCAGCTCACCTGGACAGGGCTACGAGCAGTACTTC.

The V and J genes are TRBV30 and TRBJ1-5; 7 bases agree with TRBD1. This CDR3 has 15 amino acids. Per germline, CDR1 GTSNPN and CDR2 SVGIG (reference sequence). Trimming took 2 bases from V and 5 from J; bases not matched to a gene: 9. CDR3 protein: CAWSTRGLFDQPQHF. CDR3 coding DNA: TGTGCCTGGAGTACTAGGGGGCTATTCGATCAGCCCCAGCATTTT.

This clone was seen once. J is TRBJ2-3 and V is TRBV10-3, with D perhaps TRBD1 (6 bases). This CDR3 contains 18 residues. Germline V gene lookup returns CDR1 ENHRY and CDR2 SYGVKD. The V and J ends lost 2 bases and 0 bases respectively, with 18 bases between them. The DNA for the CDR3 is TGTGCCATCAGTGAGCCGAGGGGTTCAGGGGCTAGCACAGATACGCAGTATTTT. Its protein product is CAISEPRGSGASTDTQYF.

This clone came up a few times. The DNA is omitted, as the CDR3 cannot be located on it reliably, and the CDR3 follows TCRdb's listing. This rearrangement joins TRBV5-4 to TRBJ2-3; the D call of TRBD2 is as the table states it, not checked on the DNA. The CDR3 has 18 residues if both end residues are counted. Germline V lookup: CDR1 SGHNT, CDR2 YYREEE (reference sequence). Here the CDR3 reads CASSEAFFGLAGTDTQYF.

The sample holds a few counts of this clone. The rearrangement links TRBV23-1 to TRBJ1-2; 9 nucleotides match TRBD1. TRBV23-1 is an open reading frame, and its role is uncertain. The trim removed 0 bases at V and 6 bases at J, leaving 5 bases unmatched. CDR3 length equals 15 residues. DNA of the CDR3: TGCGCCAGCAGTCAATCGGACAGGGGAGGGGATGGCTACACCTTC. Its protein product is CASSQSDRGGDGYTF.

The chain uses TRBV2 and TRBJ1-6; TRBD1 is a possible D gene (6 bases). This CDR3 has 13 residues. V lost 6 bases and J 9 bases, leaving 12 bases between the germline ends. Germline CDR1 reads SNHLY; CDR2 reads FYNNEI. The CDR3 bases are TGTGCCAGCAGAGGGGACATGACTTCACCCCTCCACTTT. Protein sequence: CASRGDMTSPLHF.

The CDR3 DNA is TGTGCCAGCAGCACCACAGGGGGCGGAAACACCATATATTTT. This gives the protein CASSTTGGGNTIYF. The J gene is TRBJ1-3, the V gene TRBV7-2, with 9 bases matching TRBD1. Germline V gene data show CDR1 as SGHTA and CDR2 as FQGNSA. V was clipped by 5 bases and J by 4 bases; unmatched bases: 3. This CDR3 region has 14 residues.

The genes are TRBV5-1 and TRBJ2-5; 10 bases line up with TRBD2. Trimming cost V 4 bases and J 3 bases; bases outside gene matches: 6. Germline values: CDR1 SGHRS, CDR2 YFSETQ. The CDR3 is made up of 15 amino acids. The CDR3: CASSVSGGDKETQYF. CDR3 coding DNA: TGCGCCAGCAGCGTCAGCGGGGGGGATAAAGAGACCCAGTACTTC.

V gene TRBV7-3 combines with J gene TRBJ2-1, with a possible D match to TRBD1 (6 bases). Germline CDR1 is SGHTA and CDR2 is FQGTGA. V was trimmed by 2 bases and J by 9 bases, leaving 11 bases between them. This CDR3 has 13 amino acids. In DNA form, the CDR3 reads TGTGCCAGCAGCTTATCACAGGGTCGTGAGCAGTTCTTC. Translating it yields CASSLSQGREQFF.

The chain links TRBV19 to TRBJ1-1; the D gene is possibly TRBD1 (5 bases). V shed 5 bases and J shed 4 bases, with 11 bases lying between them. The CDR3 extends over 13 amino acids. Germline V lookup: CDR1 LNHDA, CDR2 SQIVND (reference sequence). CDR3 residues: CASSGLDITEAFF. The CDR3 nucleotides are TGTGCCAGTAGTGGCTTGGACATCACTGAAGCTTTCTTT.

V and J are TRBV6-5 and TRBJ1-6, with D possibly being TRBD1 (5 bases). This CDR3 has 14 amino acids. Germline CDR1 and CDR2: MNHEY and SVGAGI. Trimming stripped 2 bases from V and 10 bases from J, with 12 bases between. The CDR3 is CASSYGVQGSPLHF. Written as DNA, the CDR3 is TGTGCCAGCAGTTACGGGGTCCAGGGCTCACCCCTCCACTTT.

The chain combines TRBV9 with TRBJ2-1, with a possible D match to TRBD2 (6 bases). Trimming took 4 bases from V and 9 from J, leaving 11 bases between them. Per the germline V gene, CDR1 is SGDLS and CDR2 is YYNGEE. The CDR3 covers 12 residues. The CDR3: CASSPPGGEQFF. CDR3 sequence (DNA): TGTGCCAGCAGCCCCCCCGGGGGTGAGCAGTTCTTC.

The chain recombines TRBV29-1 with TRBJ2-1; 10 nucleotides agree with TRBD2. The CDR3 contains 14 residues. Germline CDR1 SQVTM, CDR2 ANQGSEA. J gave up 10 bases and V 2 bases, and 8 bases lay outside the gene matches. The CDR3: CSVERPSGREEQFF. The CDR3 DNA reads TGCAGCGTTGAAAGGCCTAGCGGGAGAGAAGAGCAGTTCTTC.

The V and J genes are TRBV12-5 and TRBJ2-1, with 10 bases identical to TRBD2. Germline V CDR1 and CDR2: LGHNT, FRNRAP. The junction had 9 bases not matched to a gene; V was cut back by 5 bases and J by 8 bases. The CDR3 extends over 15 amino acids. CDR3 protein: CASGRTGLAIDEQFF. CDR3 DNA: TGTGCTAGTGGTAGAACGGGACTAGCGATCGATGAGCAGTTCTTC.

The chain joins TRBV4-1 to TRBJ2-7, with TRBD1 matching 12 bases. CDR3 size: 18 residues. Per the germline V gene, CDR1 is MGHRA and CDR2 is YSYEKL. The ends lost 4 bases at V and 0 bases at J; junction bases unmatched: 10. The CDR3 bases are TGCGCCAGCAGCCTTAGGAGTGGGACAGGGGGCGACTCCTACGAGCAGTACTTC. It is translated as CASSLRSGTGGDSYEQYF.

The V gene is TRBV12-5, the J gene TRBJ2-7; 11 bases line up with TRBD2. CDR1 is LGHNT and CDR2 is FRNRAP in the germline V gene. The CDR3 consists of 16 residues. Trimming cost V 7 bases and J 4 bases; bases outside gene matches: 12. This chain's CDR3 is CASAPGLAGGIYEQYF. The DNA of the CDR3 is TGTGCTAGTGCCCCGGGGCTAGCGGGAGGAATTTACGAGCAGTACTTC.

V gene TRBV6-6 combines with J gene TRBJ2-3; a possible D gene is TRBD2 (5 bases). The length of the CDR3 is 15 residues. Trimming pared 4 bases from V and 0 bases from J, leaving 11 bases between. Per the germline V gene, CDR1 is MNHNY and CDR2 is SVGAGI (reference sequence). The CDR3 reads CASSFPGVSTDTQYF. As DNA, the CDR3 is TGTGCCAGCAGTTTCCCCGGGGTTAGCACAGATACGCAGTATTTT.

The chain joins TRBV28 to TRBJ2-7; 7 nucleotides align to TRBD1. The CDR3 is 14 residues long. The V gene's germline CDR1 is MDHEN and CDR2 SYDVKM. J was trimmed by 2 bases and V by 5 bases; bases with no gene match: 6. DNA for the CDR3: TGTGCCAGCAGTCCCGGGACAGTAACCTACGAGCAGTACTTC. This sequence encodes CASSPGTVTYEQYF.

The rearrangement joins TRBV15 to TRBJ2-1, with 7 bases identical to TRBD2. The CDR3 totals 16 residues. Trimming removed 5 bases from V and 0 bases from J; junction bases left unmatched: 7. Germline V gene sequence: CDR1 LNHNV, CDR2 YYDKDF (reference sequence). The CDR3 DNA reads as TGTGCCACCAGCCCCCGGGGACTAAGCTCCTACAATGAGCAGTTCTTC. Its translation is CATSPRGLSSYNEQFF.

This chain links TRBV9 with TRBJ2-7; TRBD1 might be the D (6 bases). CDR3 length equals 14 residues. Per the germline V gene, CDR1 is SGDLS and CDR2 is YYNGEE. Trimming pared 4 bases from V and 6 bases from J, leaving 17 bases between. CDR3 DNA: TGTGCCAGCAGCTCACAGGGTAGAGGAAGCGAGCAGTACTTC. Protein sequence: CASSSQGRGSEQYF.